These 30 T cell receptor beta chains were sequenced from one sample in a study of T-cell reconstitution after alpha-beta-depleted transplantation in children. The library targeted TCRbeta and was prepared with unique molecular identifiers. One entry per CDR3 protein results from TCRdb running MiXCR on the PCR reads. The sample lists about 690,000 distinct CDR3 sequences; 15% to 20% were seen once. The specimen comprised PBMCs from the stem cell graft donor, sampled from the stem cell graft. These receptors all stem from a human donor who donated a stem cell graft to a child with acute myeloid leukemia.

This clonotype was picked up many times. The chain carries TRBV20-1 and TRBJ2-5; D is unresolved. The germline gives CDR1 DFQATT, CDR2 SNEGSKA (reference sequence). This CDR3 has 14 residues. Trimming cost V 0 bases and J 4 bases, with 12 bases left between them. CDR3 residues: CSARDPFRVETQYF. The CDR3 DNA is TGCAGTGCTAGAGATCCGTTTCGTGTAGAGACCCAGTACTTC.

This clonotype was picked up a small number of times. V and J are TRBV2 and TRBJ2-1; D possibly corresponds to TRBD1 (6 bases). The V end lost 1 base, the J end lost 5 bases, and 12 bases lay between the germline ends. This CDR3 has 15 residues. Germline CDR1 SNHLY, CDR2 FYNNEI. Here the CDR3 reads CASSEEGTPNNEQFF. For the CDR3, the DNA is TGTGCCAGCAGTGAAGAGGGGACACCCAACAATGAGCAGTTCTTC.

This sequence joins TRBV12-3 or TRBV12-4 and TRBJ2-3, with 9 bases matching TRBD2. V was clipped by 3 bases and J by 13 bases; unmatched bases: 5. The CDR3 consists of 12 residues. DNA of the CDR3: TGTGCCAGCAGTTTCTCTAGCGGGGACGAGTATTTT. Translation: CASSFSSGDEYF.

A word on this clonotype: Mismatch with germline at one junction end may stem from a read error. The CDR3 spells CVSGLAPYQPQHF. As DNA, the CDR3 is TGTGTTAGTGGTTTGGCCCCCTATCAGCCCCAGCATTTT. The J gene is TRBJ1-5, the V gene TRBV12-5; no firm D call. Germline lookup yields CDR1 LGHNT and CDR2 FRNRAP. This CDR3 has 13 residues.

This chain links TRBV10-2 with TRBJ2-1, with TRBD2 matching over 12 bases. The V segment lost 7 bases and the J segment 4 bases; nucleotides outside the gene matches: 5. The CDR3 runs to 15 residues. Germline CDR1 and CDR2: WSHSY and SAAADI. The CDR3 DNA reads TGCGCCAGCATCCGGACTAGCGGGGCGTACAATGAGCAGTTCTTC. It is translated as CASIRTSGAYNEQFF.

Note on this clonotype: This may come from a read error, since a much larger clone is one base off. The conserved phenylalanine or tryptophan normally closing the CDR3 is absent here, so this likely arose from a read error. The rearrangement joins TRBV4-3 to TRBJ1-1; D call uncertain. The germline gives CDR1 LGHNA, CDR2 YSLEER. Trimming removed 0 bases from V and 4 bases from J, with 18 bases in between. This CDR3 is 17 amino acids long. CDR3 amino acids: CASSQDPINSLGTEAFV. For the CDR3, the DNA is TGCGCCAGCAGCCAAGATCCGATAAACAGTCTGGGCACTGAAGCTTTCGTT.

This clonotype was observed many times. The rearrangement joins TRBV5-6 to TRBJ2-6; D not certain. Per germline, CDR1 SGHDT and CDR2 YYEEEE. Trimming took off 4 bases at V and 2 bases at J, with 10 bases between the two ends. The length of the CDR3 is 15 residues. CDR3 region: CASSLPEPGANVLTF. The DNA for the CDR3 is TGTGCCAGCAGCCTCCCAGAACCTGGGGCCAACGTCCTGACTTTC.

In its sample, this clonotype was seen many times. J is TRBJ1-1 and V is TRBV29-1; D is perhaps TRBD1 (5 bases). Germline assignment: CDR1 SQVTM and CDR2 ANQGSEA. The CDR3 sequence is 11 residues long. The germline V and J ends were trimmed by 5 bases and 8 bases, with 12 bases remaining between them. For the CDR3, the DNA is TGCAGCGTTAGGGGCAGCCTAGAAGCTTTCTTT. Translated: CSVRGSLEAFF.

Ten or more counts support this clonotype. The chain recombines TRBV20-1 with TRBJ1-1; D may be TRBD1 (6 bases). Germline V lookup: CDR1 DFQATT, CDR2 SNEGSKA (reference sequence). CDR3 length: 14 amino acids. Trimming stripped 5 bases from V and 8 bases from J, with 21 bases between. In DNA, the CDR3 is TGCAGTGCTCGCAGACAGGCTCATACAGCGGAAGCTTTCTTT. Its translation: CSARRQAHTAEAFF.

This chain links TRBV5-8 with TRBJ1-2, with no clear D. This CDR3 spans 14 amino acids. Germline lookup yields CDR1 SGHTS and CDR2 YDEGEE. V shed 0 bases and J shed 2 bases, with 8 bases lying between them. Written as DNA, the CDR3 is TGTGCCAGCAGCTTGGTGGGCAACAACTATGGCTACACCTTC. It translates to CASSLVGNNYGYTF.

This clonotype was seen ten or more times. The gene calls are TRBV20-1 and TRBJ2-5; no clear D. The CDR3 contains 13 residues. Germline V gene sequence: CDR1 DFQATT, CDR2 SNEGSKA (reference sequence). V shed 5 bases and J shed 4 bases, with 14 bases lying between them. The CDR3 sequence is CSAVPAVGETQYF. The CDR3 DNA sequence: TGCAGTGCTGTCCCGGCGGTAGGAGAGACCCAGTACTTC.

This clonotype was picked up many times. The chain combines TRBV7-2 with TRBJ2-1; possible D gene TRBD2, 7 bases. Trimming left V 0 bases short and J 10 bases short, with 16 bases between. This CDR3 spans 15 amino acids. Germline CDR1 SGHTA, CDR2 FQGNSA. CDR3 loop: CASSLARGPLGEQFF. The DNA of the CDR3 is TGTGCCAGCAGCTTAGCGCGGGGGCCCCTCGGCGAGCAGTTCTTC.

CDR3 coding DNA: TGTGCCAGCAAAAACGGGGGCATATACGAGCAGTACTTC. Protein: CASKNGGIYEQYF. The V call is TRBV6-6, the J call TRBJ2-7; D could derive from TRBD1 or TRBD2 (6 bases each). CDR1 and CDR2 from the germline V gene are MNHNY and SVGAGI (reference sequence). The CDR3 covers 13 residues. V lost 7 bases and J 4 bases, leaving 14 bases between the germline ends.

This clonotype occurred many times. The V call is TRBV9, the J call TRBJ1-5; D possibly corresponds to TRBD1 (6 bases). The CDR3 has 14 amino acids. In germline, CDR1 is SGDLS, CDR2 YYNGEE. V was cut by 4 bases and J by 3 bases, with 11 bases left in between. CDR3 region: CASSREGDNQPQHF. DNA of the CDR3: TGTGCCAGCAGCCGCGAGGGGGACAATCAGCCCCAGCATTTT.

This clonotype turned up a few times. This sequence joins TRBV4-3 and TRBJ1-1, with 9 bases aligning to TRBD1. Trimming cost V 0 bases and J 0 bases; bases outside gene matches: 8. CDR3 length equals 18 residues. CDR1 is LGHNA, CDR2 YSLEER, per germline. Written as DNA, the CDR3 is TGCGCCAGCAGCCAAGATTCTATCACAGGGGGCATGAACACTGAAGCTTTCTTT. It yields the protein CASSQDSITGGMNTEAFF.

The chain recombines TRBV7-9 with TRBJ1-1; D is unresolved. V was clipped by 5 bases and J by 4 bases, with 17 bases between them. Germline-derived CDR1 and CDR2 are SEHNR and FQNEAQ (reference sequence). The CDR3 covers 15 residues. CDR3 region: CASSPRWSVGTEAFF. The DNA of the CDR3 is TGTGCCAGCAGCCCAAGGTGGAGTGTGGGCACTGAAGCTTTCTTT.

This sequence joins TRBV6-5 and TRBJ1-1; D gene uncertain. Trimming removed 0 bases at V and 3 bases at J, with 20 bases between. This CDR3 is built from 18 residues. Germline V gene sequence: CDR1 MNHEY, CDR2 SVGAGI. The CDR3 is CASSYSSRQLYGYTEAFF. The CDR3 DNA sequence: TGTGCCAGCAGTTACTCGAGTAGGCAGCTTTATGGATACACTGAAGCTTTCTTT.

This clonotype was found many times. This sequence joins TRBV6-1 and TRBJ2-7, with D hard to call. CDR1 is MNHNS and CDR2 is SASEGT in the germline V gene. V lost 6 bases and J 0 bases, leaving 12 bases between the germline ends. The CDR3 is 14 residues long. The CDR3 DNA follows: TGTGCCAGCAGGAGAGGCAGCCTCTCCTACGAGCAGTACTTC. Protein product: CASRRGSLSYEQYF.

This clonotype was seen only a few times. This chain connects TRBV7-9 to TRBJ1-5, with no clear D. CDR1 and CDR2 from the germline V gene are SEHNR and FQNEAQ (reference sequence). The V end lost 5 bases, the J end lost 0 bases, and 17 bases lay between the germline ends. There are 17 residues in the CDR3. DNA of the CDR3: TGTGCCAGCAGCACATCCGGTGGACCTTATAGCAATCAGCCCCAGCATTTT. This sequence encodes CASSTSGGPYSNQPQHF.

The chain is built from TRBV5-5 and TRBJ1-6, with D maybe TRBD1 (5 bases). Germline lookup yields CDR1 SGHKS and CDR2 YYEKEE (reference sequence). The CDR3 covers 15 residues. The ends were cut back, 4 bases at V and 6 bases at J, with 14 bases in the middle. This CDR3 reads CASSRRDGFNSPLHF. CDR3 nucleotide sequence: TGTGCCAGCAGCCGCCGGGACGGCTTTAATTCACCCCTCCACTTT.

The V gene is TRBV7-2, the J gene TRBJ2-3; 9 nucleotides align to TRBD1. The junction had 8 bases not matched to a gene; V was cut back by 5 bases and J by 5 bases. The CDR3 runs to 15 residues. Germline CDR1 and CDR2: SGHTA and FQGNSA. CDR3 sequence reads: CASSDRDRVLDTQYF. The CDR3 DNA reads TGTGCCAGCAGCGACCGGGACAGGGTTTTAGATACGCAGTATTTT. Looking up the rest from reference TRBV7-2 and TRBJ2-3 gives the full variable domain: GAGVSQSPSNKVTEKGKDVELRCDPISGHTALYWYRQSLGQGLEFLIYFQGNSAPDKSGLPSDRFSAERTGGSVSTLTIQRTQQEDSAVYLCASSDRDRVLDTQYFGPGTRLTVL.

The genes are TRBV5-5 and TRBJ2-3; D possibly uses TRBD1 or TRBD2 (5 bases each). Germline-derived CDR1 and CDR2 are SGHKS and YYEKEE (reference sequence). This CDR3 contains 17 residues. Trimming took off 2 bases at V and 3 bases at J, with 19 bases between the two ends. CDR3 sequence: CASSLDRISTGTDTQYF. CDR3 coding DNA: TGTGCCAGCAGCTTAGACAGAATATCTACGGGGACAGATACGCAGTATTTT.

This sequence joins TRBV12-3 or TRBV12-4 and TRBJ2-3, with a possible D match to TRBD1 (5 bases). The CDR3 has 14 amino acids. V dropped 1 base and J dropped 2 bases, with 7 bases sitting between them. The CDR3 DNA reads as TGTGCCAGCAGTTTAGGACAGCCCACAGATACGCAGTATTTT. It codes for CASSLGQPTDTQYF.

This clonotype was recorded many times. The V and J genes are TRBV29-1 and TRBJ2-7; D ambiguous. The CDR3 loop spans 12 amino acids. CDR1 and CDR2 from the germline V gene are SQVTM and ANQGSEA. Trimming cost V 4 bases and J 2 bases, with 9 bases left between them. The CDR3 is CSVAVGAYEQYF. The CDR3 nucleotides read TGCAGCGTTGCCGTTGGGGCCTACGAGCAGTACTTC.

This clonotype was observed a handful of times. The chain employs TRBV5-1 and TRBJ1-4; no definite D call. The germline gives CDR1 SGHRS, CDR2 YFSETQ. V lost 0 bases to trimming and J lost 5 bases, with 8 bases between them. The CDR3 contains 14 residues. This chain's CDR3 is CASSLGEANEKLFF. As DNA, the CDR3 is TGCGCCAGCAGCTTGGGCGAAGCGAATGAAAAACTGTTTTTT. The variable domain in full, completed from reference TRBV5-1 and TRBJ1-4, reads KAGVTQTPRYLIKTRGQQVTLSCSPISGHRSVSWYQQTPGQGLQFLFEYFSETQRNKGNFPGRFSGRQFSNSRSEMNVSTLELGDSALYLCASSLGEANEKLFFGSGTQLSVL.

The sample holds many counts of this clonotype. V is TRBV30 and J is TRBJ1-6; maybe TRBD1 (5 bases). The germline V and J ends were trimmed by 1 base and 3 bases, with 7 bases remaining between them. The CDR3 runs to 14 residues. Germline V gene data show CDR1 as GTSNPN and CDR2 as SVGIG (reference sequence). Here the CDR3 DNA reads TGTGCCTGGAGTGCTAGGGGCTATAATTCACCCCTCCACTTT. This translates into CAWSARGYNSPLHF.

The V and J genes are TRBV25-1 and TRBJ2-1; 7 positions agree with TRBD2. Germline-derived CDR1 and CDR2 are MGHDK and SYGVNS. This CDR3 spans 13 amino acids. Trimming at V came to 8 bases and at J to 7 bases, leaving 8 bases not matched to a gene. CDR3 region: CASLASGQNEQFF. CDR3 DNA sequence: TGTGCCAGCTTGGCTAGCGGACAAAATGAGCAGTTCTTC. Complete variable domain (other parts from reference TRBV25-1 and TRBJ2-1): EADIYQTPRYLVIGTGKKITLECSQTMGHDKMYWYQQDPGMELHLIHYSYGVNSTEKGDLSSESTVSRIRTEHFPLTLESARPSHTSQYLCASLASGQNEQFFGPGTRLTVL.

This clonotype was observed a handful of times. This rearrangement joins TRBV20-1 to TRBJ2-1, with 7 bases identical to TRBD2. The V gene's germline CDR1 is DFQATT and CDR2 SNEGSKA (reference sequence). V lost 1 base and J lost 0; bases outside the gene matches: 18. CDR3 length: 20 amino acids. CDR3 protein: CSARGGLASGPASSYNEQFF. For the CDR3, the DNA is TGCAGTGCTAGAGGAGGGTTGGCTAGCGGCCCGGCGAGCTCCTACAATGAGCAGTTCTTC.

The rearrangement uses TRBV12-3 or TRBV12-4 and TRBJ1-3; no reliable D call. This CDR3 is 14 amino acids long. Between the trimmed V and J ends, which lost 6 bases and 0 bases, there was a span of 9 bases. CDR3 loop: CASSIRASGNTIYF. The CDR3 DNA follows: TGTGCCAGCAGCATAAGGGCCTCTGGAAACACCATATATTTT.

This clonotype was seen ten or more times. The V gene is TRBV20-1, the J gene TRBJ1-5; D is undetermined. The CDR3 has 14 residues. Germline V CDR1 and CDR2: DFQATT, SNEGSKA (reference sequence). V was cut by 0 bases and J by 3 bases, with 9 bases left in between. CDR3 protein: CSARDIFSNQPQHF. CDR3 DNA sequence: TGCAGTGCTAGAGACATTTTTTCCAATCAGCCCCAGCATTTT.